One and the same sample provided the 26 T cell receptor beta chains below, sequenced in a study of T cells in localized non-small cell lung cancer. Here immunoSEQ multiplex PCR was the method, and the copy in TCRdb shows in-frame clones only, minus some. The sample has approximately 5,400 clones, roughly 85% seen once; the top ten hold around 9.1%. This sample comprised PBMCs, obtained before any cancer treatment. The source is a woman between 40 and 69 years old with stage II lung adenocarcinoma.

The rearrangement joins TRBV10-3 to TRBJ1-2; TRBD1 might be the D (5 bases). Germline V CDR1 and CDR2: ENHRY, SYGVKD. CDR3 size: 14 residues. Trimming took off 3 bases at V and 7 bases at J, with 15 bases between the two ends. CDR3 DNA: TGTGCCATCAGTGACGTTGACAGTTCCCGTGGCTACACCTTC. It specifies CAISDVDSSRGYTF.

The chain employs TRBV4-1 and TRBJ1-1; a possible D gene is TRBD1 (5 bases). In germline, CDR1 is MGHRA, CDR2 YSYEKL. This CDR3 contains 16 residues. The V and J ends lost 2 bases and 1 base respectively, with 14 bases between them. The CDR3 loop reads CASSQNWPTGNTEAFF. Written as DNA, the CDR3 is TGCGCCAGCAGCCAAAATTGGCCTACAGGGAACACTGAAGCTTTCTTT.

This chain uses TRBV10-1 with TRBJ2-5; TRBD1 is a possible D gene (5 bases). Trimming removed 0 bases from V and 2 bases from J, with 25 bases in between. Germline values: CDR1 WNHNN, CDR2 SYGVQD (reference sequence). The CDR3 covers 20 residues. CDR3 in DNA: TGCGCCAGCAGTGAGTCGGGTTATCGGGCCAGGGCCTCGAAACAAGAGACCCAGTACTTC. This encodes CASSESGYRARASKQETQYF.

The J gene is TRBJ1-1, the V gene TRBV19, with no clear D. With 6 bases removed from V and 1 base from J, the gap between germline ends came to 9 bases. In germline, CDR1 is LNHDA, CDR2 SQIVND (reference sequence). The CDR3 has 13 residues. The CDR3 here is CASSKAGNTEAFF. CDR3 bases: TGTGCCAGTAGCAAAGCGGGGAACACTGAAGCTTTCTTT.

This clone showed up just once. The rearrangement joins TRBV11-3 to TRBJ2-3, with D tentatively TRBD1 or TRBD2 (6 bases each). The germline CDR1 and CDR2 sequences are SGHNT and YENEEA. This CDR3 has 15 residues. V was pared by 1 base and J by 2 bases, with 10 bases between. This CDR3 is CASSLVTGATDTQYF. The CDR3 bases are TGTGCCAGCAGCTTAGTTACGGGGGCCACAGATACGCAGTATTTT. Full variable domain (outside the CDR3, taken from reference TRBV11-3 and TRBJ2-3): EAGVVQSPRYKIIEKKQPVAFWCNPISGHNTLYWYLQNLGQGPELLIRYENEEAVDDSQLPKDRFSAERLKGVDSTLKIQPAELGDSAVYLCASSLVTGATDTQYFGPGTRLTVL.

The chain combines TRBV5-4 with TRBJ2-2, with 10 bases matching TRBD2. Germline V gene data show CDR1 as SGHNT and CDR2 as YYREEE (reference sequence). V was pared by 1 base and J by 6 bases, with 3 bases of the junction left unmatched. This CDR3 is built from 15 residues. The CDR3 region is CASSLTSGGAGELFF. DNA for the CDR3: TGTGCCAGCAGCTTGACAAGCGGGGGGGCCGGGGAGCTGTTTTTT.

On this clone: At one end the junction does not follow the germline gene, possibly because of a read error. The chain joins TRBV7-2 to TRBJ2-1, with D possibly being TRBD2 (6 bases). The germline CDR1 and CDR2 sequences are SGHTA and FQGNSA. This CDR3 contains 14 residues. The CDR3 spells CASSSRDSYNEQFF. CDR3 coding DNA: TGTGCCAGCAGCAGCAGGGACTCCTATAATGAGCAGTTCTTC.

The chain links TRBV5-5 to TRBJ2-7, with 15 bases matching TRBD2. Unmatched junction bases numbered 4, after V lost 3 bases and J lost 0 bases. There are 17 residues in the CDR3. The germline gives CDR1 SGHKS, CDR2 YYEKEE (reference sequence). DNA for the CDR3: TGTGCCAGCAGCTCTGGACTAGCGGGGGGGAGCTCCTACGAGCAGTACTTC. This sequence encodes CASSSGLAGGSSYEQYF.

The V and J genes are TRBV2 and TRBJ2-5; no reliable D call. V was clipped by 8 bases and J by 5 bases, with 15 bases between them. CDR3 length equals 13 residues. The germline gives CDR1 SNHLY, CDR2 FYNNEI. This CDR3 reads CASRRNFGETQYF. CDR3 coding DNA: TGTGCCAGCCGCCGCAATTTTGGGGAGACCCAGTACTTC. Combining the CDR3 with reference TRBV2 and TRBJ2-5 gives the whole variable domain EPEVTQTPSHQVTQMGQEVILRCVPISNHLYFYWYRQILGQKVEFLVSFYNNEISEKSEIFDDQFSVERPDGSNFTLKIRSTKLEDSAMYFCASRRNFGETQYFGPGTRLLVL.

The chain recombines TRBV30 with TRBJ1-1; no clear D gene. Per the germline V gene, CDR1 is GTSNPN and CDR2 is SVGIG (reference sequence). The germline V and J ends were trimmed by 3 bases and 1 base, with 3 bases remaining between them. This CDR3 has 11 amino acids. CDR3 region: CAWRQNTEAFF. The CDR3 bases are TGTGCCTGGAGACAGAACACTGAAGCTTTCTTT.

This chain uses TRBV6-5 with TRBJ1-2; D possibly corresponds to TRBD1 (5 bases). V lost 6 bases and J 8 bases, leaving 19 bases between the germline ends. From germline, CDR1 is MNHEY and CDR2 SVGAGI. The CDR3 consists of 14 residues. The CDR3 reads CASRRLMGVFGYTF. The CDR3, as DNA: TGTGCCAGCAGACGCCTGATGGGGGTATTCGGCTACACCTTC.

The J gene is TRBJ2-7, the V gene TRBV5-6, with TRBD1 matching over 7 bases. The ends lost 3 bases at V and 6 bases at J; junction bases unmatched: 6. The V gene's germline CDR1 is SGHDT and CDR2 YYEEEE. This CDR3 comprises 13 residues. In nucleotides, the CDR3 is TGTGCCAGCAGCTGGGACAGTTGGGGCGAGCAGTACTTC. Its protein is CASSWDSWGEQYF.

CDR3 sequence: CSARGGPEQYF. The CDR3, as DNA: TGCAGTGCTAGAGGGGGGCCCGAGCAGTACTTC. This chain joins TRBV20-1 and TRBJ2-7; TRBD1 is a possible D gene (6 bases). With 1 base removed from V and 6 bases from J, the gap between germline ends came to 7 bases. The CDR3 contains 11 residues. Looked up from germline, CDR1 is DFQATT and CDR2 is SNEGSKA (reference sequence).

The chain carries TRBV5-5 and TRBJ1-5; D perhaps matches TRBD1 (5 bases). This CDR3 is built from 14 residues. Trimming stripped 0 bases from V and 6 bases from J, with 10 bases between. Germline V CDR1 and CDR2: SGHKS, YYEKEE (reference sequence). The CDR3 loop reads CASSLVSGAQPQHF. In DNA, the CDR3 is TGTGCCAGCAGCTTGGTGTCTGGGGCTCAGCCCCAGCATTTT. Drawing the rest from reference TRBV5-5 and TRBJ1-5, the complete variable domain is DAGVTQSPTHLIKTRGQQVTLRCSPISGHKSVSWYQQVLGQGPQFIFQYYEKEERGRGNFPDRFSARQFPNYSSELNVNALLLGDSALYLCASSLVSGAQPQHFGDGTRLSIL.

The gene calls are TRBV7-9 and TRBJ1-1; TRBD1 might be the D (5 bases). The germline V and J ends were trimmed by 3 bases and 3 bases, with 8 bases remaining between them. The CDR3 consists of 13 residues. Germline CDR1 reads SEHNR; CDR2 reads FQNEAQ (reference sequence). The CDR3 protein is CASSLEGHTEAFF. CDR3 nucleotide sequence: TGTGCCAGCAGCTTGGAGGGGCACACTGAAGCTTTCTTT.

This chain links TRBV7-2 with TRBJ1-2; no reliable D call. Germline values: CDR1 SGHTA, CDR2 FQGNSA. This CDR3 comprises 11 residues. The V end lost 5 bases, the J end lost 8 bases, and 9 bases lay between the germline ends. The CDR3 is CASSQLGGYTF. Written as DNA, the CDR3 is TGTGCCAGCAGCCAACTAGGAGGCTACACCTTC.

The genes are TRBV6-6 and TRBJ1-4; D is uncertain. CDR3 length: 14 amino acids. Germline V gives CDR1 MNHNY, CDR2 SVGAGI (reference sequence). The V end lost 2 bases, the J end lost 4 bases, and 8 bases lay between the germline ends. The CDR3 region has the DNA TGTGCCAGCAGTTACGGGTCGAATAATGAAAAACTGTTTTTT. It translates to CASSYGSNNEKLFF.

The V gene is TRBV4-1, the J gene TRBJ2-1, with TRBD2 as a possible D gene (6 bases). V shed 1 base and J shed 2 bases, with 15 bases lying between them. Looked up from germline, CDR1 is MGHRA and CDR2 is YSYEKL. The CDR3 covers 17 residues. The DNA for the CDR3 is TGCGCCAGCAGCCAAGTAGGTTCACGCGGGGCCTACAATGAGCAGTTCTTC. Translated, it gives CASSQVGSRGAYNEQFF.

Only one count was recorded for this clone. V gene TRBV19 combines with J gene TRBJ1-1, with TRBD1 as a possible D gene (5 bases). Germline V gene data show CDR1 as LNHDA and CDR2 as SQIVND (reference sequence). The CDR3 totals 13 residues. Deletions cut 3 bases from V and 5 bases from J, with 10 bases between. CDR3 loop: CASSIAGVTEAFF. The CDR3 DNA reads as TGTGCCAGTAGTATTGCGGGGGTGACTGAAGCTTTCTTT. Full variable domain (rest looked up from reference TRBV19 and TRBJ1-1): DGGITQSPKYLFRKEGQNVTLSCEQNLNHDAMYWYRQDPGQGLRLIYYSQIVNDFQKGDIAEGYSVSREKKESFPLTVTSAQKNPTAFYLCASSIAGVTEAFFGQGTRLTVV.

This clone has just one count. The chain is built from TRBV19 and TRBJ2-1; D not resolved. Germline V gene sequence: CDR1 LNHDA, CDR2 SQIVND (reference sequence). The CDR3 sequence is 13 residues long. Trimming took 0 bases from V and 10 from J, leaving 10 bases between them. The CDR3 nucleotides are TGTGCCAGTAGTATAGATGCGGAGCTAGAGCAGTTCTTC. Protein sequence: CASSIDAELEQFF.

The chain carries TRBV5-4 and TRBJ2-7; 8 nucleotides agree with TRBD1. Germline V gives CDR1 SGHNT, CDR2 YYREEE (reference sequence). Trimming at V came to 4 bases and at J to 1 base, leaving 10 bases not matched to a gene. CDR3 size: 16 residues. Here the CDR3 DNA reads TGTGCCAGCAGCGTTACCGGGACAGGTGGATCCTACGAGCAGTACTTC. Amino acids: CASSVTGTGGSYEQYF.

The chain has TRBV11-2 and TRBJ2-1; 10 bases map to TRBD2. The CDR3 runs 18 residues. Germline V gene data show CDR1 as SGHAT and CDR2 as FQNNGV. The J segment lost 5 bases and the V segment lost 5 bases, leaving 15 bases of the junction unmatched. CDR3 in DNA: TGTGCCAGCAGCCCGAGAGGGCCAGCGGGGGGGCCACACAATGAGCAGTTCTTC. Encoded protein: CASSPRGPAGGPHNEQFF.

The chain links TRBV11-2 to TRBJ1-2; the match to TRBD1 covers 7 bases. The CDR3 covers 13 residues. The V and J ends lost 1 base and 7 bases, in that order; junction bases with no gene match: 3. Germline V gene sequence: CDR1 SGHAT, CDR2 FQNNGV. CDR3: CASSLAGGGGYTF. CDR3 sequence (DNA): TGTGCCAGCAGCTTAGCAGGGGGTGGTGGCTACACCTTC.

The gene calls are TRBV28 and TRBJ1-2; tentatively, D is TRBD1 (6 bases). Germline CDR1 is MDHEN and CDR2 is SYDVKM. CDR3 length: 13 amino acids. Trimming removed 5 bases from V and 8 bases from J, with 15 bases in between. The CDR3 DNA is TGTGCCAGCAGTACCGGGACATTGAAGGGCTACACCTTC. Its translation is CASSTGTLKGYTF.

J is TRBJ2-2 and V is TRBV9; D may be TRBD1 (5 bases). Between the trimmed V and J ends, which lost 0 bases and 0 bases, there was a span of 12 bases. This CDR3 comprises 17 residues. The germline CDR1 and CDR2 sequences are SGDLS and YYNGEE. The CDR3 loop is CASSVVQDISNTGELFF. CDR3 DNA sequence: TGTGCCAGCAGCGTAGTACAGGACATCTCGAACACCGGGGAGCTGTTTTTT.

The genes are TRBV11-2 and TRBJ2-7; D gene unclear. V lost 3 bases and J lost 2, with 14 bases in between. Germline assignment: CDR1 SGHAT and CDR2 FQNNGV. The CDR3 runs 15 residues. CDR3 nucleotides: TGTGCCAGCAGCTTTTCTCAGGATTTAACCTACGAGCAGTACTTC. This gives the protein CASSFSQDLTYEQYF.